This T cell receptor (beta chain) derives from a study of T-cell reconstitution after alpha-beta-depleted transplantation in children. Unique molecular identifiers were incorporated when the TCRbeta library was constructed. TCRdb recomputed calls from the PCR reads with MiXCR, one row per CDR3 protein. The table records 200,000 to 300,000 distinct CDR3 sequences, about 12% of them present only once. This clonotype has at least ten counts. Losses at the gene ends were 2 bases for V and 6 bases for J; bases not matched to a gene: 0. The CDR3 covers 14 residues. The germline V gene encodes CDR1 SGHTA and CDR2 FQGNSA.

This chain connects TRBV7-2 to TRBJ2-1; TRBD2 matches 11 bases. The sample here was PBMCs from the stem cell graft donor, taken from the stem cell graft. This clonotype originated in a human donor who donated a stem cell graft to a child with acute lymphoblastic leukemia. The CDR3 bases are TGTGCCAGCAGCTTAACTAGCGGGAGCAATGAGCAGTTCTTC. This codes for CASSLTSGSNEQFF.